Below are 8 T cell receptor beta chains sequenced from a single sample in a study of blood T cell repertoires in COVID-19. Only in-frame clones appear in the TCRdb table, and some are missing; sequencing was by immunoSEQ multiplex PCR. In the table there are hundreds of thousands of clones, almost 90% of which are singletons. Material for sequencing was peripheral blood. These receptors came from an older man with acute or convalescent COVID-19.

The rearrangement joins TRBV4-2 to TRBJ2-2, with 10 positions matching TRBD2. The CDR3 sequence is 16 residues long. Germline V gene data show CDR1 as LGHNA and CDR2 as YNFKEQ. With V trimmed by 4 bases and J by 6 bases, 8 bases remained unmatched. This chain's CDR3 is CASSRQLAGRAGELFF. The CDR3 nucleotides read TGTGCCAGCAGCCGCCAACTAGCGGGGAGGGCCGGGGAGCTGTTTTTT.

CDR3 in amino acids: CAISESTGAAYEQFF. For the CDR3, the DNA is TGTGCCATCAGTGAGTCCACAGGGGCAGCATATGAGCAGTTCTTC. The chain recombines TRBV10-3 with TRBJ2-1, with 7 bases identical to TRBD1. Trimming at V came to 0 bases and at J to 8 bases, leaving 7 bases not matched to a gene. Germline CDR1 is ENHRY and CDR2 is SYGVKD. CDR3 size: 15 residues.

The chain carries TRBV6-5 and TRBJ2-3; 8 nucleotides align to TRBD2. This CDR3 is built from 15 residues. CDR1 is MNHEY and CDR2 is SVGAGI in the germline V gene. Losses at the gene ends were 7 bases for V and 3 bases for J; bases not matched to a gene: 9. The CDR3 coding sequence is TGTGCCAGCACCCCACGGGGGGGGGAGACAGATACGCAGTATTTT. Protein: CASTPRGGETDTQYF.

V and J are TRBV3-1 (or the pseudogene TRBV3-2) and TRBJ1-3, with TRBD1 matching over 7 bases. The CDR3 covers 17 residues. With 1 base clipped from V and 2 bases from J, the junction kept 8 bases outside the gene matches. CDR1 LGHDT and CDR2 YNNKEL come from the germline V gene (reference sequence). For the CDR3, the DNA is TGTGCCAGCAGCCAAGTTTACCGACAGGGTCCTGGAAACACCATATATTTT. Translated: CASSQVYRQGPGNTIYF.

The V call is TRBV7-2, the J call TRBJ1-5, with 9 bases fitting TRBD1. V dropped 3 bases and J dropped 4; count of bases not matched to a gene: 7. This CDR3 spans 16 amino acids. Looked up from germline, CDR1 is SGHTA and CDR2 is FQGNSA. The CDR3 DNA sequence: TGTGCCAGCAGCTTGGTGGTGGGACAGGGAAATCAGCCCCAGCATTTT. This gives the protein CASSLVVGQGNQPQHF.

This clone occurred a few times. The chain is built from TRBV6-5 and TRBJ2-1, with 7 bases lining up with TRBD2. V lost 2 bases to trimming and J lost 7 bases; unmatched junction nucleotides: 8. Germline assignment: CDR1 MNHEY and CDR2 SVGAGI. This CDR3 spans 15 amino acids. CDR3 sequence reads: CASSYPGGFRNEQFF. The DNA for the CDR3 is TGTGCCAGCAGTTACCCGGGGGGTTTTCGGAATGAGCAGTTCTTC.

V gene TRBV24-1 combines with J gene TRBJ2-3; tentatively, D is TRBD2 (6 bases). With 7 bases removed from V and 2 bases from J, the gap between germline ends came to 15 bases. Germline V lookup: CDR1 KGHDR, CDR2 SFDVKD. The CDR3 consists of 15 residues. CDR3 protein: CATSSAGFPTDTQYF. CDR3 nucleotides: TGTGCCACCAGCTCGGCGGGATTCCCCACAGATACGCAGTATTTT.

The V call is TRBV11-2, the J call TRBJ2-7, with 7 bases that match TRBD1. The trim removed 3 bases at V and 9 bases at J, leaving 5 bases unmatched. Germline CDR1 is SGHAT and CDR2 is FQNNGV. The CDR3 totals 12 residues. The CDR3: CASSLDRDRQYF. The CDR3 nucleotides read TGTGCCAGCAGCTTGGACCGGGACAGGCAGTACTTC.